The subject of this entry is one T cell receptor beta chain. This entry belongs to a study of blood T cell repertoires in COVID-19. TCRdb keeps only in-frame clones here, not all; method: immunoSEQ multiplex PCR. The repertoire has fewer than 200,000 clones, 75% to 90% of them found once; the top ten carry 3.3%. V was trimmed by 2 bases and J by 5 bases, leaving 13 bases between them. The CDR3 contains 15 residues. Germline V CDR1 and CDR2: SNHLY, FYNNEI. The sequence was obtained from a human donor with acute or convalescent COVID-19. The donor label of this sample is uncertain. The chain links TRBV2 to TRBJ1-5, with D possibly matching TRBD1 (6 bases). The sequenced sample was peripheral blood. CDR3 residues: CASSESQGNHQPQHF. CDR3 DNA: TGTGCCAGCAGTGAATCGCAGGGGAACCATCAGCCCCAGCATTTT.